There are a few counts of the clone carrying this T cell receptor beta chain. The sample is drawn from a study of blood T cell repertoires in COVID-19. Study-wide context: In each case, the material was cDNA or gDNA derived from T cells, B-cell-depleted T cells, or PBMCs.

Symptom resolution, clearance, or two negative PCRs marked donors in Cohort 3 as recovered. How the authors handled the data: Estimates of nucleated cell counts were drawn from the amplification of reference gene primers. Sequencing used immunoSEQ multiplex PCR; TCRdb keeps in-frame clones, though not all of them. Clone size and V and J calls were adopted from that table, with D and trimming inferred from the DNA. This table holds about 160,000 clones, approximately 77% found once. The sequence came from a man in his sixties who had recovered from COVID-19. Sequencing was done on a sample of PBMCs or T cells enriched from blood (not recorded which).

The CDR3 region has the DNA TGTGCCTGGAGCACGACTAGCTCAGATACGCAGTATTTT. Protein: CAWSTTSSDTQYF. The chain links TRBV30 to TRBJ2-3; 7 bases match TRBD2. The CDR3 is 13 amino acids. V was pared by 3 bases and J by 4 bases, with 4 bases of the junction left unmatched. Germline CDR1 reads GTSNPN; CDR2 reads SVGIG (reference sequence).